One and the same sample provided the 27 T cell receptor beta chains below, sequenced in a study of beta chain features in type 1 diabetes. Study observations and caveats: Across all four CD4+ subsets, people with type 1 diabetes showed modestly shorter TCRB CDR3s.

Antigens of these TCRs are unknown. Every isolated RNA sample was fully reverse transcribed, so sequencing captured expressed TCRB transcripts. The method was immunoSEQ multiplex PCR; TCRdb's version includes in-frame clones alone and lacks a portion of them. The sample yields 300,000 to 350,000 clones, roughly 13% seen once. Sequenced sample: naive CD4+ T cells from blood. The receptors derive from a young woman with type 1 diabetes.

V usage is TRBV7-2 and J usage is TRBJ2-3; 9 bases agree with TRBD2. The CDR3 length is 16 residues. The junction had 7 bases not matched to a gene; V was cut back by 2 bases and J by 4 bases. The germline V gene has CDR1 SGHTA and CDR2 FQGNSA. The CDR3 coding sequence is TGTGCCAGCAGCTTAATGGGTAGCGGGAGACCAGATACGCAGTATTTT. Its translation is CASSLMGSGRPDTQYF.

This chain connects TRBV7-3 to TRBJ2-1; D might be TRBD1 (5 bases). The V gene lost 5 bases and the J gene lost 7 bases, with 9 bases spanning the gap. Germline CDR1 SGHTA, CDR2 FQGTGA. There are 12 residues in the CDR3. The CDR3 is CASSTQGNEQFF. The CDR3 nucleotides read TGTGCCAGCAGCACCCAGGGAAATGAGCAGTTCTTC.

The rearrangement uses TRBV7-7 and TRBJ2-3; 11 bases agree with TRBD2. From germline, CDR1 is SSHAT and CDR2 FNYEAQ (reference sequence). The CDR3 length is 16 residues. V was pared by 5 bases and J by 0 bases, with 4 bases of the junction left unmatched. DNA for the CDR3: TGTGCCAGCAGCGAACTAGCGGGAGCTAGCACAGATACGCAGTATTTT. Its protein is CASSELAGASTDTQYF. Full variable domain (missing parts from reference TRBV7-7 and TRBJ2-3): GAGVSQSPRYKVTKRGQDVTLRCDPISSHATLYWYQQALGQGPEFLTYFNYEAQPDKSGLPSDRFSAERPEGSISTLTIQRTEQRDSAMYRCASSELAGASTDTQYFGPGTRLTVL.

The chain joins TRBV9 to TRBJ1-2, with 7 bases matching TRBD1. Germline CDR1 and CDR2: SGDLS and YYNGEE. This CDR3 has 14 residues. J was trimmed by 4 bases and V by 4 bases; bases with no gene match: 7. The CDR3 spells CASSKGDRTYGYTF. The CDR3 DNA follows: TGTGCCAGCAGCAAGGGGGACAGAACCTATGGCTACACCTTC.

This clone was counted only a few times. This sequence joins TRBV7-2 and TRBJ2-3, with 9 bases identical to TRBD2. The length of the CDR3 is 17 residues. The J segment lost 5 bases and the V segment lost 5 bases, leaving 14 bases of the junction unmatched. Germline assignment: CDR1 SGHTA and CDR2 FQGNSA. The CDR3 here is CASSEGAGGPRRDTQYF. CDR3 sequence (DNA): TGTGCCAGCAGCGAGGGGGCGGGAGGGCCTAGGAGAGATACGCAGTATTTT.

This clone was seen a handful of times. The chain recombines TRBV11-2 with TRBJ2-3; D call uncertain. V was shortened by 5 bases and J by 6 bases, with 18 bases between the two germline ends. Per germline, CDR1 SGHAT and CDR2 FQNNGV. The CDR3 runs 15 residues. CDR3 nucleotides: TGTGCCAGCAGCCTTACTCGGGTCCATACGGATACGCAGTATTTT. This codes for CASSLTRVHTDTQYF. The whole variable domain, remainder taken from reference TRBV11-2 and TRBJ2-3, is EAGVAQSPRYKIIEKRQSVAFWCNPISGHATLYWYQQILGQGPKLLIQFQNNGVVDDSQLPKDRFSAERLKGVDSTLKIQPAKLEDSAVYLCASSLTRVHTDTQYFGPGTRLTVL.

This clone was counted only a few times. The J gene is TRBJ2-2, the V gene TRBV2, with D tentatively TRBD2 (7 bases). The CDR3 has 15 residues. Trimming left V 4 bases short and J 6 bases short, with 15 bases between. The V gene's germline CDR1 is SNHLY and CDR2 FYNNEI. The CDR3 region has the DNA TGTGCCAGCAGTGCCCAGGGGAGGGCGGCCGGGGAGCTGTTTTTT. It codes for CASSAQGRAAGELFF.

In this sample, this clone turned up a few times. The chain recombines TRBV29-1 with TRBJ2-1; 9 nucleotides match TRBD2. Trimming removed 1 base from V and 9 bases from J; junction bases left unmatched: 10. CDR3 length: 15 amino acids. Germline CDR1 SQVTM, CDR2 ANQGSEA. CDR3 region: CSVEGVSGSFIEQFF. Here the CDR3 DNA reads TGCAGCGTTGAAGGGGTTAGCGGGAGCTTTATTGAGCAGTTCTTC.

This chain joins TRBV18 and TRBJ1-5; 7 bases line up with TRBD1. This CDR3 has 13 amino acids. With 6 bases clipped from V and 9 bases from J, the junction kept 8 bases outside the gene matches. Germline assignment: CDR1 KGHSH and CDR2 LQKENI. The CDR3 nucleotides are TGTGCCAGCTCCGGGACAGAGGGACGGCCCCAGCATTTT. Translated, it gives CASSGTEGRPQHF. The full variable domain, with the rest looked up from reference TRBV18 and TRBJ1-5, is NAGVMQNPRHLVRRRGQEARLRCSPMKGHSHVYWYRQLPEEGLKFMVYLQKENIIDESGMPKERFSAEFPKEGPSILRIQQVVRGDSAAYFCASSGTEGRPQHFGDGTRLSIL.

In this sample, this clone turned up a few times. The V call is TRBV30, the J call TRBJ2-2; 10 bases align to TRBD2. Germline assignment: CDR1 GTSNPN and CDR2 SVGIG (reference sequence). J lost 5 bases, V lost 4 bases, and 10 bases had no gene match. The CDR3 sequence is 16 residues long. The CDR3 region is CAWTLAGTSDTGELFF. CDR3 bases: TGTGCCTGGACCCTAGCGGGGACTAGCGATACCGGGGAGCTGTTTTTT.

The V call is TRBV6-1, the J call TRBJ1-5, with no clear D. The germline V gene encodes CDR1 MNHNS and CDR2 SASEGT. This CDR3 contains 14 residues. V was shortened by 0 bases and J by 4 bases, with 7 bases between the two germline ends. The CDR3 DNA reads as TGTGCCAGCAGTGAAGCCCGACAAAATCAGCCCCAGCATTTT. This codes for CASSEARQNQPQHF.

This clone was counted a few times. The rearrangement links TRBV4-1 to TRBJ2-1; TRBD2 agrees at 9 bases. Germline V gene sequence: CDR1 MGHRA, CDR2 YSYEKL. There are 16 residues in the CDR3. V trimming: 1 base; J trimming: 9 bases; junction bases outside the gene matches: 10. CDR3 sequence (DNA): TGCGCCAGCAGCCAAGTCCAGACTAGCGGTGTGGGTGAGCAGTTCTTC. Amino acids: CASSQVQTSGVGEQFF.

The V call is TRBV18, the J call TRBJ2-7; 8 positions match TRBD1. The CDR3 has 14 amino acids. CDR1 and CDR2 from the germline V gene are KGHSH and LQKENI. Unmatched junction bases numbered 7, after V lost 4 bases and J lost 5 bases. This chain's CDR3 is CASSQTGGFDEQYF. The DNA for the CDR3 is TGTGCCAGCTCACAAACAGGGGGGTTTGACGAGCAGTACTTC.

J is TRBJ1-2 and V is TRBV2, with 7 nucleotides matching TRBD1. The CDR3 extends over 13 amino acids. Trimming cost V 1 base and J 4 bases; bases outside gene matches: 0. Germline V gene sequence: CDR1 SNHLY, CDR2 FYNNEI. CDR3 DNA sequence: TGTGCCAGCAGTGAAGAGGGGGCCTATGGCTACACCTTC. Protein sequence: CASSEEGAYGYTF.

V is TRBV7-2 and J is TRBJ1-1, with D possibly TRBD1 on 5 matching bases. Germline V gives CDR1 SGHTA, CDR2 FQGNSA. V lost 1 base and J lost 3, with 9 bases in between. The CDR3 extends over 14 amino acids. The CDR3 sequence is CASSLVGGDTEAFF. CDR3 in DNA: TGTGCCAGCAGCTTAGTAGGAGGGGACACTGAAGCTTTCTTT.

This clone was recorded a few times. The chain recombines TRBV27 with TRBJ2-1; 10 positions match TRBD1. Germline CDR1 MNHEY, CDR2 SMNVEV (reference sequence). The CDR3 contains 19 residues. V was clipped by 4 bases and J by 6 bases; unmatched bases: 18. For the CDR3, the DNA is TGTGCCAGCAGTTCCTACCGGGACAGGGGAGGCCCCAGCGGCAATGAGCAGTTCTTC. Translated: CASSSYRDRGGPSGNEQFF.

This clone was recorded a few times. One end of the junction fails to match germline, which may point to a read error. The V and J genes are TRBV4-3 and TRBJ1-1; no clear D. CDR3 size: 14 residues. Germline-derived CDR1 and CDR2 are LGHNA and YSLEER. CDR3 nucleotide sequence: TGCGCCAGCAGACTACATATTCTTTTATCTGACGCTTTCTTT. This encodes CASRLHILLSDAFF.

With respect to this clone: Other DNA sequences in the same sample also yield this CDR3. V gene TRBV19 combines with J gene TRBJ2-7; weak D call: TRBD1 (5 bases). CDR3 size: 12 residues. The germline V and J ends were trimmed by 6 bases and 3 bases, with 9 bases remaining between them. CDR1 LNHDA and CDR2 SQIVND come from the germline V gene (reference sequence). As DNA, the CDR3 is TGTGCCAGTAGCGACAGAGGCTACGAGCAGTACTTC. It codes for CASSDRGYEQYF.

This chain connects TRBV6-6 to TRBJ2-5; TRBD2 agrees at 9 bases. After removal of 6 bases from V and 5 bases from J, the junction contained 10 bases not matched to a gene. Germline assignment: CDR1 MNHNY and CDR2 SVGAGI (reference sequence). CDR3 length equals 15 residues. CDR3 sequence: CASRLAAGGSETQYF. DNA for the CDR3: TGTGCCAGCAGACTCGCGGCGGGAGGGTCGGAGACCCAGTACTTC.

A single count supports this clone. The rearrangement joins TRBV7-8 to TRBJ2-7; 7 bases line up with TRBD2. After removal of 5 bases from V and 6 bases from J, the junction contained 7 bases not matched to a gene. CDR1 and CDR2 (germline): SGHVS, FQNEAQ. This CDR3 comprises 13 residues. The CDR3 coding sequence is TGTGCCAGCAGCCCACAGCGGGACCGCGAGCAGTACGTC. Translation gives CASSPQRDREQYV.

In its sample, this clone was seen a few times. Additional DNA sequences in this sample encode the identical CDR3. The V gene is TRBV7-9, the J gene TRBJ2-2; 7 bases fit TRBD1. This CDR3 has 14 residues. Germline loops: CDR1 SEHNR, CDR2 FQNEAQ (reference sequence). Unmatched junction bases numbered 4, after V lost 4 bases and J lost 5 bases. In DNA form, the CDR3 reads TGTGCCAGCAGCTCCCGACAGGGAACCGGGGAGCTGTTTTTT. Its protein product is CASSSRQGTGELFF.

This clone was counted a few times. J is TRBJ1-1 and V is TRBV11-3; 9 positions match TRBD1. This CDR3 contains 12 residues. After removal of 4 bases from V and 10 bases from J, the junction contained 4 bases not matched to a gene. Germline-derived CDR1 and CDR2 are SGHNT and YENEEA. The CDR3 DNA follows: TGTGCCAGCAGCTCGGACAGGGGTAGAGCTTTCTTT. Translated: CASSSDRGRAFF.

This CDR3 is CASSRQGAGVEAFF. The DNA of the CDR3 is TGTGCCAGCAGTCGACAGGGGGCAGGGGTTGAAGCTTTCTTT. J is TRBJ1-1 and V is TRBV27; 10 nucleotides match TRBD1. Trimming cost V 5 bases and J 7 bases; bases outside gene matches: 7. Germline V gene lookup returns CDR1 MNHEY and CDR2 SMNVEV (reference sequence). This CDR3 has 14 amino acids.

This chain links TRBV30 with TRBJ2-6, with TRBD1 as a possible D gene (6 bases). The CDR3 runs 14 residues. Looked up from germline, CDR1 is GTSNPN and CDR2 is SVGIG (reference sequence). The CDR3 DNA reads TGTGCAAAGGGGGTTATTTCTGGGGCCAACGTCCTGACTTTC. Protein product: CAKGVISGANVLTF.

This rearrangement joins TRBV7-3 to TRBJ2-7, with D possibly matching TRBD1 (6 bases). Germline assignment: CDR1 SGHTA and CDR2 FQGTGA. The CDR3 consists of 13 residues. Trimming removed 2 bases at V and 3 bases at J, with 8 bases between. The CDR3 DNA follows: TGTGCCAGCAGCTTAGACAGGAACTACGAGCAGTACTTC. Translated, it gives CASSLDRNYEQYF.

The chain links TRBV28 to TRBJ2-7, with D possibly TRBD2 on 7 matching bases. The CDR3 extends over 15 amino acids. V was trimmed by 5 bases and J by 4 bases, leaving 18 bases between them. CDR1 MDHEN and CDR2 SYDVKM come from the germline V gene. The chain's CDR3 is CASSRGGEGLYEQYF. CDR3 DNA: TGTGCCAGCAGTCGAGGGGGGGAGGGCTTATACGAGCAGTACTTC.

The gene calls are TRBV5-4 and TRBJ2-3; D ambiguous. The CDR3 covers 15 residues. V gave up 0 bases and J gave up 1 base, with 9 bases separating them. The germline gives CDR1 SGHNT, CDR2 YYREEE (reference sequence). The chain's CDR3 is CASSLEVLGTDTQYF. For the CDR3, the DNA is TGTGCCAGCAGCTTGGAGGTCCTAGGCACAGATACGCAGTATTTT.